These T cell receptor beta chains were read from a single sample in a study of cytomegalovirus exposure and HLA in healthy donors. Sequenced by immunoSEQ multiplex PCR; TCRdb stores in-frame clones only, minus some. Among nearly 95,000 clones, 63% were seen once, and the ten largest hold around 6.6%. Material for sequencing was PBMCs. These receptors all come from a woman younger than 45 in good health and CMV-seronegative. Both conserved end residues are part of each CDR3. The D gene is left open where the match is weak. Not all rows give a size; the values are once, few, many and, for expanded clones, a class.

D | J | V | size | DNA | CDR3
TRBD2 | TRBJ2-1 | TRBV10-1 | few | TGCGCCAGCAGTGAGTCTACTAGCGGGGAATCCTACAATGAGCAGTTCTTC | CASSESTSGESYNEQFF
TRBD1 | TRBJ1-5 | TRBV27 | - | TGTGCCAGCAGTACTCGGACAGGGGGTAGGCCCCAGCATTTT | CASSTRTGGRPQHF
- | TRBJ2-5 | TRBV5-1 | - | TGCGCCAGCAGCTTGGGGTCTGAAGCATCCACCGAGACCCAGTACTTC | CASSLGSEASTETQYF
- | TRBJ2-5 | TRBV4-2 | - | TGTGCCAGCAGCCAAGACGGGATAGCAGGAGGCGAGGAGACCCAGTACTTC | CASSQDGIAGGEETQYF
TRBD1 | TRBJ2-2 | TRBV6-5 | - | TGTGCCAGCAGTTTTACCGGGACAGGGCCCACCGGGGAGCTGTTTTTT | CASSFTGTGPTGELFF
TRBD1 | TRBJ1-2 | TRBV7-9 | - | TGTGCCAGCAGCCCAGGGACAGGGGGTAACTATGGCTACACCTTC | CASSPGTGGNYGYTF
- | TRBJ2-1 | TRBV6-5 | - | TGTGCCAGCAGTTTTAAGAGCTCCTACAATGAGCAGTTCTTC | CASSFKSSYNEQFF
- | TRBJ1-2 | TRBV28 | - | TGTGCCAGCAGTAGACCCGGACAGTACTATGGCTACACCTTC | CASSRPGQYYGYTF
- | TRBJ2-3 | TRBV9 | - | TGTGCCAGCAGCGTAGAGCTTATAGATACGCAGTATTTT | CASSVELIDTQYF
- | TRBJ1-3 | TRBV7-9 | - | TGTGCCAGCAGCTTAGAGGGGAACACCATATATTTT | CASSLEGNTIYF
- | TRBJ1-2 | TRBV5-1 | once | TGCGCCAGCAGCTTGGCCCTAATGGGGCTTAATGGCTACACCTTC | CASSLALMGLNGYTF
TRBD2 | TRBJ2-1 | TRBV2 | - | TGTGCCAGCAGTCCCGGGACTAGTTCGAATGAGCAGTTCTTC | CASSPGTSSNEQFF
- | TRBJ1-6 | TRBV5-4 | - | TGTGCCAGCAGCTTGGAGGGACAAGCTTCACCCCTCCACTTT | CASSLEGQASPLHF
- | TRBJ1-5 | TRBV5-1 | - | TGCGCCAGCAGCTTGGCCGGGGGGGCCTATCAGCCCCAGCATTTT | CASSLAGGAYQPQHF
- | TRBJ1-1 | TRBV2 | - | TGTGCCAGCAGAGAGGCGGGACTTAGGGGCACTGAAGCTTTCTTT | CASREAGLRGTEAFF
- | TRBJ1-3 | TRBV5-5 | few | TGTGCCAGCAGCTTGATGGGTCAGGCTGGAAACACCATATATTTT | CASSLMGQAGNTIYF
TRBD1 | TRBJ1-1 | TRBV5-1 | few | TGCGCCAGCAGTGGGGACAGTGGCATGGCTGAAGCTTTCTTT | CASSGDSGMAEAFF
TRBD1 | TRBJ1-1 | TRBV9 | few | TGTGCCAGCAGCTACAGGGGGGGCACTGAAGCTTTCTTT | CASSYRGGTEAFF
TRBD1 | TRBJ1-1 | TRBV19 | - | TGTGCCAGTAGCTCCCGGGACAGGGGGTTACGGAACACTGAAGCTTTCTTT | CASSSRDRGLRNTEAFF
- | TRBJ1-2 | TRBV25-1 | few | TGTGCCAGCAGTGAAACAGGTGCGACCGTTGCCTATGGCTACACCTTC | CASSETGATVAYGYTF
- | TRBJ2-3 | TRBV4-1 | - | TGCGCCAGCAGCCAAGATAGGAGGGGCACAGATACGCAGTATTTT | CASSQDRRGTDTQYF
- | TRBJ1-1 | TRBV29-1 | - | TGCAGCGTCGGCGGGGGGACTGAAGCTTTCTTT | CSVGGGTEAFF
- | TRBJ2-3 | TRBV5-1 | - | TGCGCCAGCAGCTTGGAGGGGGAAAGCACAGATACGCAGTATTTT | CASSLEGESTDTQYF
- | TRBJ1-1 | TRBV6-6 | - | - | CASILEQGETEAFF
TRBD1 | TRBJ2-3 | TRBV30 | - | TGTGCCTGGACCCATGGACAGGGAGGTACAGATACGCAGTATTTT | CAWTHGQGGTDTQYF
- | TRBJ1-1 | TRBV11-2 | once | TGTGCCAGCAGCTTAGTGGGGGGGGTAGCTGAAGCTTTCTTT | CASSLVGGVAEAFF
- | TRBJ1-4 | TRBV28 | - | TGTGCCAGCAGTTTACGGGGGAACCTGGTAGAAAAACTGTTTTTT | CASSLRGNLVEKLFF
TRBD2 | TRBJ2-3 | TRBV4-2 | - | TGTGCCAGCAGCCAAGTGTGGCTAGCGGGGGAATTCACAGATACGCAGTATTTT | CASSQVWLAGEFTDTQYF
- | TRBJ1-2 | TRBV20-1 | - | TGCAGTGCCCCATTAGGCGGTGGCTACACCTTC | CSAPLGGGYTF
- | TRBJ1-1 | TRBV10-3 | few | TGTGCCATCAGTCAGACAGGGAACACTGAAGCTTTCTTT | CAISQTGNTEAFF
- | TRBJ1-4 | TRBV5-1 | - | TGCGCCAGCAGCTTGGGAGTCGGGATCGGGAATGAAAAACTGTTTTTT | CASSLGVGIGNEKLFF
TRBD1 | TRBJ1-2 | TRBV30 | - | TGTGCCTGGAGTGGCCCGGCCACAGGGGTAGGAGGATATGGCTACACCTTC | CAWSGPATGVGGYGYTF
- | TRBJ1-5 | TRBV28 | few | TGTGCCAGCAGTTTATGGGGGGCGTGGGATCAGCCCCAGCATTTT | CASSLWGAWDQPQHF
TRBD1 | TRBJ1-1 | TRBV7-9 | - | TGTGCCAGCAGCTTAGCGCTCAGGACAGGGGACACTGAAGCTTTCTTT | CASSLALRTGDTEAFF
- | TRBJ1-2 | TRBV5-1 | - | TGCGCCAGCAGCTTGGTGGGGGAGGGAGACTATGGCTACACCTTC | CASSLVGEGDYGYTF
- | TRBJ1-1 | TRBV18 | - | TGTGCCAGCTCACACTCCGGGACTGTGAACACTGAAGCTTTCTTT | CASSHSGTVNTEAFF
- | TRBJ2-2 | TRBV9 | - | TGTGCCAGCAGGACCGGAGGGACCGGGGAGCTGTTTTTT | CASRTGGTGELFF
- | TRBJ1-2 | TRBV4-1 | - | TGCGCCAGCAGCCAAGCAGGGCACTATGGCTACACCTTC | CASSQAGHYGYTF
- | TRBJ2-3 | TRBV25-1 | - | TGTGCCAGCAGTAGGCAGGGGACGGATACGCAGTATTTT | CASSRQGTDTQYF
- | TRBJ2-5 | TRBV5-1 | - | TGCGCCAGCAGCCCCGGGGGTTTCCAAGAGACCCAGTACTTC | CASSPGGFQETQYF
- | TRBJ1-1 | TRBV14 | - | TGTGCCAGCAGCAAAATCGATCAGGGAGGAAGGACTGAAGCTTTCTTT | CASSKIDQGGRTEAFF
- | TRBJ1-1 | TRBV18 | - | TGTGCCAGCTCACTAGACAGAAACACTGAAGCTTTCTTT | CASSLDRNTEAFF
- | TRBJ2-7 | TRBV2 | few | TGTGCCAGCAGTGAATGGGGCGCAGGGGGAGGCTACGAGCAGTACTTC | CASSEWGAGGGYEQYF
- | TRBJ2-4 | TRBV19 | - | TGTGCCAGTAGTATAGTCTGGGGGCTAGCCAAAAACATTCAGTACTTC | CASSIVWGLAKNIQYF
TRBD1 | TRBJ2-5 | TRBV2 | - | TGTGCCAGTGCCGGGACAGGGGTCCGAGAGACCCAGTACTTC | CASAGTGVRETQYF
- | TRBJ1-5 | TRBV18 | - | TGTGCCAGCTCACCGGCCGACAGCCACCCTCAGAATCAGCCCCAGCATTTT | CASSPADSHPQNQPQHF
TRBD2 | TRBJ2-1 | TRBV9 | - | TGTGCCAGCAGCCTTCCCTTAGCGGGAGGCTACAATGAGCAGTTCTTC | CASSLPLAGGYNEQFF
TRBD2 | TRBJ2-1 | TRBV5-6 | - | TGTGCCAGCAGCCTCTCTGTGGCGGGGGGTATGGATGAGCAGTTCTTC | CASSLSVAGGMDEQFF
TRBD1 | TRBJ1-1 | TRBV19 | - | TGTGCCAGTAGTACCTACAGGGGGCCCATGAACACTGAAGCTTTCTTT | CASSTYRGPMNTEAFF
- | TRBJ1-3 | TRBV6-1 | - | TGTGCCAGCAGTGAAGCCCCAGGGGCCTCTGGAAACACCATATATTTT | CASSEAPGASGNTIYF
TRBD1 | TRBJ1-4 | TRBV5-1 | - | TGCGCCAGCAGCTCATCCGGGACAGAAAATGAAAAACTGTTTTTT | CASSSSGTENEKLFF
- | TRBJ2-1 | TRBV28 | few | TGTGCCAGCAAACTAAGGAGGCAGTTCTTC | CASKLRRQFF
TRBD1 | TRBJ1-3 | TRBV10-3 | once | TGTGCCATCAGTGAGTCAGGGACAGCTGGAAACACCATATATTTT | CAISESGTAGNTIYF
- | TRBJ1-1 | TRBV2 | - | TGTGCCAGCAGTGAAACCTGGGAGGAAGCTTTCTTT | CASSETWEEAFF
TRBD2 | TRBJ2-3 | TRBV19 | - | TGTGCCAGTAGCATACTAGCGGCCACAGATACGCAGTATTTT | CASSILAATDTQYF